The 29 T cell receptor beta chains given below trace back to one sample, sequenced in a study of blood T cell repertoires in COVID-19. The table came from immunoSEQ multiplex PCR; TCRdb's copy has only in-frame clones and leaves some out. The sample has approximately 44,000 clones; about nine tenths are singletons. Source material: peripheral blood. The receptors shown here come from a man in his 60s with active COVID-19.

The chain combines TRBV6-2 or TRBV6-3 with TRBJ2-3, with 7 positions matching TRBD2. V lost 3 bases to trimming and J lost 4 bases; unmatched junction nucleotides: 1. The CDR3 runs 13 residues. Germline CDR1 MNHEY, CDR2 SVGEGT. The chain's CDR3 is CASSYGRADTQYF. In DNA form, the CDR3 reads TGTGCCAGCAGTTATGGGAGGGCAGATACGCAGTATTTT.

The J gene is TRBJ1-6, the V gene TRBV5-1; D is possibly TRBD1 (6 bases). Looked up from germline, CDR1 is SGHRS and CDR2 is YFSETQ. V was pared by 4 bases and J by 7 bases, with 21 bases between. The CDR3 loop spans 17 amino acids. The DNA of the CDR3 is TGCGCCAGCAGCCAAGGAACAGGGAGTTGGTTAAATTCACCCCTCCACTTT. It specifies CASSQGTGSWLNSPLHF.

CDR3 in DNA: TGTGCCAGTGCAGTCTCGGGCGGGGAGCTGTTTTTT. This sequence encodes CASAVSGGELFF. V and J are TRBV19 and TRBJ2-2; D not certain. CDR3 length: 12 residues. V was shortened by 8 bases and J by 7 bases, with 11 bases between the two germline ends. Germline-derived CDR1 and CDR2 are LNHDA and SQIVND (reference sequence).

J is TRBJ2-7 and V is TRBV18; TRBD1 matches at 7 bases. The V segment lost 0 bases and the J segment 2 bases; nucleotides outside the gene matches: 4. Germline V gene data show CDR1 as KGHSH and CDR2 as LQKENI. The CDR3 loop spans 15 amino acids. The CDR3 nucleotides are TGTGCCAGCTCACCACCGAGGGGGCGGACCTACGAGCAGTACTTC. It is translated as CASSPPRGRTYEQYF.

The V and J genes are TRBV18 and TRBJ1-2, with TRBD1 identical over 12 bases. The germline gives CDR1 KGHSH, CDR2 LQKENI. With 5 bases clipped from V and 3 bases from J, the junction kept 7 bases outside the gene matches. The CDR3 is 16 residues long. The CDR3 loop is CASSGTGGSEDYGYTF. The CDR3, as DNA: TGTGCCAGCTCAGGGACAGGGGGCTCTGAGGACTATGGCTACACCTTC.

This sequence joins TRBV3-1 (or the pseudogene TRBV3-2) and TRBJ1-6; TRBD1 aligns across 9 bases. The V gene's germline CDR1 is LGHDT and CDR2 YNNKEL (reference sequence). This CDR3 contains 16 residues. The V and J ends lost 3 bases and 6 bases, in that order; junction bases with no gene match: 6. The CDR3 bases are TGTGCCAGCAGCCAGGGCCGGGACAGGGTTAATTCACCCCTCCACTTT. Translated: CASSQGRDRVNSPLHF.

The V and J genes are TRBV9 and TRBJ1-6; 8 nucleotides match TRBD1. The CDR3 consists of 16 residues. J lost 6 bases, V lost 3 bases, and 8 bases had no gene match. The germline V gene has CDR1 SGDLS and CDR2 YYNGEE. The CDR3 protein is CASSGTGQGANSPLHF. The CDR3, as DNA: TGTGCCAGCAGCGGAACCGGACAGGGCGCTAATTCACCCCTCCACTTT.

The gene calls are TRBV6-5 and TRBJ1-6; 7 positions agree with TRBD1. CDR3 size: 14 residues. Germline V gives CDR1 MNHEY, CDR2 SVGAGI. After removal of 6 bases from V and 10 bases from J, the junction contained 9 bases not matched to a gene. The CDR3 DNA is TGTGCCAGCAGACCCTGGACAGGAGAATCACCCCTCCACTTT. It yields the protein CASRPWTGESPLHF.

The rearrangement joins TRBV5-1 to TRBJ2-1; TRBD2 aligns across 11 bases. Per germline, CDR1 SGHRS and CDR2 YFSETQ. Losses at the gene ends were 5 bases for V and 6 bases for J; bases not matched to a gene: 7. This CDR3 contains 15 residues. CDR3 DNA sequence: TGCGCCAGCAGTACGACTAGCGGGATCAGCAATGAGCAGTTCTTC. Translation gives CASSTTSGISNEQFF.

The chain links TRBV19 to TRBJ2-3, with TRBD2 matching 9 bases. The CDR3 spans 15 residues. Germline lookup yields CDR1 LNHDA and CDR2 SQIVND (reference sequence). The trim removed 8 bases at V and 2 bases at J, leaving 8 bases unmatched. CDR3 in DNA: TGTGCCAGTCGGGAGACTAGCGGCTCCACAGATACGCAGTATTTT. This sequence encodes CASRETSGSTDTQYF. The complete variable domain, with remaining parts taken from reference TRBV19 and TRBJ2-3, reads DGGITQSPKYLFRKEGQNVTLSCEQNLNHDAMYWYRQDPGQGLRLIYYSQIVNDFQKGDIAEGYSVSREKKESFPLTVTSAQKNPTAFYLCASRETSGSTDTQYFGPGTRLTVL.

The chain combines TRBV12-5 with TRBJ2-7; D remains ambiguous. CDR3 size: 15 residues. Trimming pared 0 bases from V and 4 bases from J, leaving 13 bases between. The germline V gene encodes CDR1 LGHNT and CDR2 FRNRAP. The chain's CDR3 is CASGLVAGHSYEQYF. The CDR3 DNA reads TGTGCTAGTGGTTTGGTGGCAGGCCACAGTTACGAGCAGTACTTC.

V and J are TRBV6-1 and TRBJ1-5, with a possible D match to TRBD1 (6 bases). Trimming left V 2 bases short and J 7 bases short, with 9 bases between. The CDR3 is 13 residues long. Germline V gives CDR1 MNHNS, CDR2 SASEGT. CDR3 loop: CASSEQGRQPQHF. CDR3 sequence (DNA): TGTGCCAGCAGTGAACAGGGGAGACAGCCCCAGCATTTT.

The chain is built from TRBV5-3 and TRBJ1-5, with unresolved D. TRBV5-3 is placed among ORFs of uncertain function. This CDR3 has 12 residues. V was pared by 4 bases and J by 6 bases, with 8 bases between. Here the CDR3 reads CARSLHSQPQHF. The CDR3 DNA is TGTGCCAGAAGCCTTCATAGTCAGCCCCAGCATTTT.

This rearrangement joins TRBV3-1 (or the pseudogene TRBV3-2) to TRBJ2-7, with a tentative D call TRBD2 (7 bases). The CDR3 sequence is 15 residues long. Trimming shortened V by 4 bases and J by 4 bases, and 17 bases separated the two germline ends. Germline CDR1 reads LGHDT; CDR2 reads YNNKEL (reference sequence). CDR3 protein: CASSPERGAKYEQYF. CDR3 coding DNA: TGTGCCAGCAGCCCCGAACGGGGGGCTAAATACGAGCAGTACTTC.

The V gene is TRBV2, the J gene TRBJ2-5, with 15 bases identical to TRBD2. Germline CDR1 SNHLY, CDR2 FYNNEI. Germline trimming cut 8 bases from V and 3 bases from J; bases unmatched to any gene: 10. CDR3 length equals 17 residues. In DNA, the CDR3 is TGTGCCAGCCTTCCTTGGACTAGCGGGAGGGGGGAAGAGACCCAGTACTTC. This gives the protein CASLPWTSGRGEETQYF.

The table lists this clone with a count of one. The V call is TRBV30, the J call TRBJ1-1; 8 bases fit TRBD1. Germline CDR1 is GTSNPN and CDR2 is SVGIG (reference sequence). V gave up 7 bases and J gave up 7 bases; unmatched junction bases: 11. This CDR3 contains 13 residues. CDR3 in amino acids: CASRQGKGGEAFF. The CDR3 DNA reads as TGTGCCTCGCGACAGGGGAAGGGAGGTGAAGCTTTCTTT.

V is TRBV19 and J is TRBJ1-2; 7 nucleotides match TRBD1. V lost 9 bases, J lost 0 bases, and 7 bases stayed unmatched. Germline assignment: CDR1 LNHDA and CDR2 SQIVND (reference sequence). The CDR3 contains 14 residues. The CDR3 sequence: CASLGQASNYGYTF. DNA of the CDR3: TGTGCCAGCCTTGGACAGGCCTCTAACTATGGCTACACCTTC.

The rearrangement joins TRBV28 to TRBJ2-7, with 7 bases lining up with TRBD2. From germline, CDR1 is MDHEN and CDR2 SYDVKM. CDR3 length: 14 amino acids. V gave up 11 bases and J gave up 0 bases; unmatched junction bases: 10. CDR3 loop: CASREGGSSYEQYF. In DNA, the CDR3 is TGTGCCTCCCGGGAAGGCGGGAGCTCCTACGAGCAGTACTTC.

This clone has only a few counts. The V gene is TRBV6-5, the J gene TRBJ1-2; 11 nucleotides align to TRBD1. The V gene's germline CDR1 is MNHEY and CDR2 SVGAGI. This CDR3 spans 15 amino acids. V was clipped by 7 bases and J by 4 bases; unmatched bases: 8. Written as DNA, the CDR3 is TGTGCCAGCAACACTCGGGGGACAGGGGGCTATGGCTACACCTTC. Its translation is CASNTRGTGGYGYTF.

V and J are TRBV5-1 and TRBJ2-5; 7 positions match TRBD1. The CDR3 has 15 amino acids. J gave up 4 bases and V 2 bases, and 8 bases lay outside the gene matches. Germline V CDR1 and CDR2: SGHRS, YFSETQ. CDR3 region: CASSLEATGIETQYF. The DNA for the CDR3 is TGCGCCAGCAGCTTAGAGGCGACAGGGATAGAGACCCAGTACTTC.

This sequence joins TRBV19 and TRBJ2-5, with a weak D call TRBD2 (6 bases). CDR3 length: 14 residues. The V end lost 6 bases, the J end lost 5 bases, and 16 bases lay between the germline ends. Germline lookup yields CDR1 LNHDA and CDR2 SQIVND (reference sequence). For the CDR3, the DNA is TGTGCCAGTAGGGAAACGGGAGACAAGGAGACCCAGTACTTC. It is translated as CASRETGDKETQYF.

The V and J genes are TRBV19 and TRBJ2-1; 11 positions agree with TRBD2. CDR1 and CDR2 from the germline V gene are LNHDA and SQIVND (reference sequence). The CDR3 loop spans 14 amino acids. V gave up 7 bases and J gave up 8 bases; unmatched junction bases: 7. The chain's CDR3 is CASTTSGIIDEQFF. CDR3 nucleotides: TGTGCCAGTACGACTAGCGGGATCATTGATGAGCAGTTCTTC.

This chain uses TRBV2 with TRBJ2-5; D uncertain. This CDR3 is built from 14 residues. V was trimmed by 6 bases and J by 4 bases, leaving 15 bases between them. Germline CDR1 and CDR2: SNHLY and FYNNEI. This CDR3 reads CASRKGRLGETQYF. CDR3 sequence (DNA): TGTGCCAGCAGGAAAGGCAGGTTGGGAGAGACCCAGTACTTC.

This clone counts as medium-sized. The chain uses TRBV5-6 and TRBJ1-2; tentatively, D is TRBD1 (6 bases). This CDR3 spans 13 amino acids. The germline gives CDR1 SGHDT, CDR2 YYEEEE. V was trimmed by 5 bases and J by 2 bases, leaving 10 bases between them. The CDR3 DNA is TGTGCCAGCAGTGTCGGACAGAACTATGGCTACACCTTC. Translated, it gives CASSVGQNYGYTF.

The J gene is TRBJ2-7, the V gene TRBV30; tentatively, D is TRBD2 (5 bases). This CDR3 comprises 13 residues. V was shortened by 4 bases and J by 2 bases, with 12 bases between the two germline ends. CDR1 GTSNPN and CDR2 SVGIG come from the germline V gene (reference sequence). The CDR3 protein is CAWNKRRAYEQYF. The CDR3 region has the DNA TGTGCCTGGAATAAAAGGCGGGCCTACGAGCAGTACTTC. Supplemented by reference TRBV30 and TRBJ2-7, the full variable domain reads SQTIHQWPATLVQPVGSPLSLECTVEGTSNPNLYWYRQAAGRGLQLLFYSVGIGQISSEVPQNLSASRPQDRQFILSSKKLLLSDSGFYLCAWNKRRAYEQYFGPGTRLTVT.

V is TRBV29-1 and J is TRBJ1-1; 9 nucleotides agree with TRBD1. V trimming: 3 bases; J trimming: 5 bases; junction bases outside the gene matches: 10. Germline CDR1 SQVTM, CDR2 ANQGSEA. This CDR3 is built from 15 residues. CDR3 sequence reads: CSVDYLGTGSTEAFF. The CDR3 region has the DNA TGCAGCGTTGATTATCTTGGGACAGGGAGTACTGAAGCTTTCTTT.

This chain uses TRBV9 with TRBJ2-7; the D gene is possibly TRBD1 (6 bases). Germline assignment: CDR1 SGDLS and CDR2 YYNGEE. The CDR3 covers 14 residues. V lost 4 bases and J lost 4, with 15 bases in between. CDR3 region: CASSPPGTPYEQYF. CDR3 coding DNA: TGTGCCAGCAGCCCCCCCGGGACACCTTACGAGCAGTACTTC.

The chain carries TRBV7-2 and TRBJ1-2; TRBD1 might be the D (6 bases). Germline assignment: CDR1 SGHTA and CDR2 FQGNSA. V lost 3 bases, J lost 4 bases, and 24 bases lay in between. This CDR3 is built from 18 residues. CDR3 sequence: CASSLGRIYGTPVYGYTF. Written as DNA, the CDR3 is TGTGCCAGCAGCTTGGGAAGGATCTACGGGACACCCGTCTATGGCTACACCTTC.

V gene TRBV6-5 combines with J gene TRBJ1-2, with 7 bases that match TRBD1. This CDR3 has 15 residues. The V and J ends lost 7 bases and 5 bases, in that order; junction bases with no gene match: 13. Germline values: CDR1 MNHEY, CDR2 SVGAGI. CDR3 amino acids: CASTRLSQGGYGYTF. CDR3 DNA sequence: TGTGCCAGCACCCGACTCTCTCAGGGGGGATATGGCTACACCTTC.